This T cell receptor beta chain was documented in a study of T cells expressing NK-cell markers. Study in general: The study drew TCR beta repertoires from sorted CD3+CD56+NKG2C+, CD3+CD56+NKG2C- and CD3+CD56-NKG2C+ T cells. Among eight sequenced donors, seven carried HCMV seropositivity while one was seronegative.

The CDR3 is 16 residues long. Germline V gene data show CDR1 as DFQATT and CDR2 as SNEGSKA (reference sequence). TCRdb reworked the 5' RACE reads into one entry per CDR3 protein, no DNA. The sample table sets out 550,000 to 600,000 distinct CDR3 sequences. This TCR derives from a man in his late teens or twenties in good health. Input material: blood T cells: a sorted CD56 or NKG2C T cell subset, CD4+ or CD8+ T cells, or bulk PBMC T cells (not recorded which). The chain is built from TRBV20-1 and TRBJ1-5; TCRdb gives TRBD1 as the D gene, but with no DNA this cannot be confirmed. The CDR3 here is CSAIPYTGTYNQPQHF.